The entry below describes one T cell receptor (beta chain). Its antigen is as yet unknown. V shed 4 bases and J shed 6 bases, with 22 bases lying between them. The germline V gene encodes CDR1 MNHEY and CDR2 SVGAGI. The CDR3 has 17 amino acids. The data derive from a study of response to subunit inactivated influenza vaccine. Whole-study results and caveats: The authors put forward the suggestion that each seasonal influenza vaccination may bring in only a limited number of new T cells.

TCRdb called the RT-PCR reads again in MiXCR, with one record for every CDR3 protein. The profile shows about 830,000 distinct CDR3 sequences, roughly 18% of them singletons. This receptor was taken from a man over 45 who received an inactivated influenza vaccine. V is TRBV6-5 and J is TRBJ2-1, with D perhaps matching TRBD2 (6 bases). This specimen consisted of PBMCs from blood, obtained 4 to 6 days after vaccination. CDR3 DNA sequence: TGTGCCAGCAGTTTGGGGCGGGACGGTCGGGTTGGCAATGAGCAGTTCTTC. Protein product: CASSLGRDGRVGNEQFF.